The following is a T cell receptor beta chain sequence with its context. Its antigen is undetermined. A second about 7 to 11 cycle PCR used barcoded and J-beta primers. With 12 random nucleotides, a template-switch adaptor tagged each individual cDNA molecule. Using its own MiXCR run on the 5' RACE reads, TCRdb lists one record per CDR3 protein. The table records about 1.4 million distinct CDR3 sequences, approximately 59% of them present only once. This sample stems from a study of blood T cells in healthy people across ages. General study findings and limits: Researchers deemed the diversity estimates from one million T cells underestimates. It was not known whether donors were CMV positive (a possible confounder of expanded clonotype changes).

There are 13 residues in the CDR3. Trimming pared 9 bases from V and 0 bases from J, leaving 11 bases between. CDR1 and CDR2 (germline): MNHEY, SMNVEV (reference sequence). Individuals who donated were healthy Caucasians from Russia aged 6 to 90. This receptor was obtained from a young man in good health. Sequencing was carried out using blood. This sequence joins TRBV27 and TRBJ1-1; unclear D gene. The DNA for the CDR3 is TGTGCCAGTGGGGAACAGTTGAACACTGAAGCTTTCTTT. The encoded protein is CASGEQLNTEAFF.